A selection of T cell receptor beta chains follows, all from one sample in a study of blood T cells in healthy people across ages. TCRdb redid the calling of the 5' RACE reads with MiXCR, one entry per CDR3 protein. The profile covers under 1 million distinct CDR3 sequences, with approximately 44% appearing a single time and under 20% taken by the ten largest. Input material: blood. These receptors originate from a man aged 55 to 70 in good health. The CDR3 runs from the conserved cysteine through the conserved F or W. D genes are given only for firm matches. Clone size is shown for a subset of rows, as once, few, many or a class of expanded clone.

V gene	clone size	D gene	J gene	CDR3 DNA	CDR3 protein
TRBV5-1	-	TRBD1	TRBJ2-5	TGCGCCAGCAGCTGGGGACAGGGGGAAGAGACCCAGTACTTC	CASSWGQGEETQYF
TRBV4-2	-	-	TRBJ1-5	TGTGCCAGCAGCCAAGAGAGGACAGATAGCAATCAGCCCCAGCATTTT	CASSQERTDSNQPQHF
TRBV5-1	once	TRBD2	TRBJ2-3	TGCGCCAGCAGCTTGGGAGCCAGCGGGGGAGTCACGGATACGCAGTATTTT	CASSLGASGGVTDTQYF
TRBV5-1	many	-	TRBJ1-5	TGCGCCAGCAGCCTGGACTCCGCTCGGCATCAGCCCCAGCATTTT	CASSLDSARHQPQHF
TRBV6-6	few	-	TRBJ2-1	TGTGCCAGCAGTTACCCCCCGGCAAATGAGCAGTTCTTC	CASSYPPANEQFF
TRBV29-1	-	TRBD1	TRBJ2-3	TGCAGCGTCACCTCGGGGACAGGGTTTGGCACAGATACGCAGTATTTT	CSVTSGTGFGTDTQYF
TRBV7-2	-	TRBD2	TRBJ2-3	TGTGCCAGCAGCTTTTCTGGGGGTCTAGCGGGGTTCCCAGATACGCAGTATTTT	CASSFSGGLAGFPDTQYF
TRBV5-5	few	-	TRBJ2-2	TGTGCCAGCGGCCCGCCCACCGGGGAGCTGTTTTTT	CASGPPTGELFF
TRBV20-1	few	-	TRBJ1-2	TGCAGTGCCAACGGACAGTCCATAGTATATGGCTACACCTTC	CSANGQSIVYGYTF
TRBV9	-	-	TRBJ2-3	TGTGCCAGCAGCGCCCAACATTCGTCCACAGATACGCAGTATTTT	CASSAQHSSTDTQYF
TRBV19	-	TRBD1	TRBJ2-1	TGTGCCACCTATAACAGGGGAAATTATATGGTTGGTGAGCAGTTCTTC	CATYNRGNYMVGEQFF
TRBV20-1	-	-	TRBJ2-4	TGCAGTGCTAGAGACGGCAGGGCCAAAAACATTCAGTACTTC	CSARDGRAKNIQYF
TRBV7-9	few	-	TRBJ1-2	TGTGCCAGCAGCACAACACAGGGAGCTAACTATGGCTACACCTTC	CASSTTQGANYGYTF
TRBV20-1	-	TRBD1	TRBJ2-7	TGCAGTGCGACCCTTGTGGGACAGGGTTACGAGCAGTACTTC	CSATLVGQGYEQYF
TRBV7-2	many	-	TRBJ2-5	TGTGCCAGCAGCTTAGCTGGGGGGACCCAGTACTTC	CASSLAGGTQYF
TRBV11-2	-	-	TRBJ2-5	TGTGCCAGCAGCGGGGATAGGGAGACCCAGTACTTC	CASSGDRETQYF
TRBV20-1	-	TRBD1	TRBJ2-2	TGCAGTGCAGGGACAGGGGGATGGGGCACCGGGGAGCTGTTTTTT	CSAGTGGWGTGELFF
TRBV21-1	-	-	TRBJ1-6	TGTGCCAGCAGGTATGGGGGGGATGTATCGACACCCCTCCACTTT	CASRYGGDVSTPLHF
TRBV4-3	few	TRBD1	TRBJ2-1	TGCGCCAGCAGCCCCTTCGGTACCGACAGGGGGCGAGGCAATGAGCAGTTCTTC	CASSPFGTDRGRGNEQFF
TRBV6-5	-	TRBD2	TRBJ2-1	TGTGCCAGCATACCCGAGTGGGGGGGCTCCTACAATGAGCAGTTCTTC	CASIPEWGGSYNEQFF
TRBV18	-	TRBD1	TRBJ1-6	TGTGCCAGCTCAGCCCCCGGGACAGGGGGCAGATCACCCCTCCACTTT	CASSAPGTGGRSPLHF
TRBV5-1	-	TRBD1	TRBJ1-1	TGCGCCAGCAGCTTGGCCCAACGGGGACAGACTAATGAAGCTTTCTTT	CASSLAQRGQTNEAFF
TRBV5-1	-	-	TRBJ2-5	TGCGCCACCGCTGAGATTCCCCGGGGGCGGTTCCAAGAGACCCAGTACTTC	CATAEIPRGRFQETQYF
TRBV6-2/TRBV6-3	-	TRBD1	TRBJ2-7	TGTGCCAGCAGAGGACCGGGACAGGGCGTGTACAATGAGCAGTACTTC	CASRGPGQGVYNEQYF
TRBV4-1	-	TRBD1	TRBJ2-3	TGCGCCAGCAGCCAAGTATCCGGGACAGGGGGCTTGTTGGATACGCAGTATTTT	CASSQVSGTGGLLDTQYF
TRBV7-9	-	-	TRBJ2-7	TGTGCCAGCAGCTTAGCAGCGGGACACTCGAGCTCCTACGAGCAGTACTTC	CASSLAAGHSSSYEQYF
TRBV27	-	TRBD2	TRBJ2-7	TGTGCCAGCAGCCCCAGGACTAGCGGTTATGAGGCGTACGAGCAGTACTTC	CASSPRTSGYEAYEQYF
TRBV5-1	-	TRBD2	TRBJ2-3	TGCGCCAGCAGCTTGGTCCCAGCGGGGGGTGCAGATACGCAGTATTTT	CASSLVPAGGADTQYF
TRBV7-9	-	-	TRBJ2-5	TGTGCCAGCAGCACCCCCCGAGGGAGTGAAGAGACCCAGTACTTC	CASSTPRGSEETQYF
TRBV7-9	-	-	TRBJ2-7	TGTGCCAGCAGCAGAGGACAGAACTACGAGCAGTACTTC	CASSRGQNYEQYF
TRBV5-4	few	TRBD1	TRBJ1-2	TGTGCCAGCAGCCTGGCCGGGACAGGGGCGCATGGCTACACCTTC	CASSLAGTGAHGYTF
TRBV15	-	-	TRBJ2-5	TGTGCCACCAGCAGAGGGGGGCACGGAGAGACCCAGTACTTC	CATSRGGHGETQYF
TRBV2	-	TRBD1	TRBJ2-7	TGTGCCAGCGAAAGGACAGGTTATTCCTACGAGCAGTACTTC	CASERTGYSYEQYF
TRBV20-1	-	TRBD1	TRBJ2-6	TGCAGTGTGGCAGGCGGGACAGGAAACTCTGGGGCCAACGTCCTGACTTTC	CSVAGGTGNSGANVLTF
TRBV7-3	few	-	TRBJ1-3	TGTGCCAGCAGCTTAAATTCCAGTCCCTCTGGAAACACCATATATTTT	CASSLNSSPSGNTIYF
TRBV14	many	-	TRBJ2-5	TGTGCCAGCAGCCAAGGCGTCAACGTTTATCAGGAGACCCAGTACTTC	CASSQGVNVYQETQYF
TRBV28	-	TRBD2	TRBJ2-1	TGTGCCAGCAGCCCTCCGGGCTTTGTAGCGGGGGGTGAGCAGTTCTTC	CASSPPGFVAGGEQFF
TRBV11-1	-	-	TRBJ2-3	TGTGCCAGCAGCTTAGATGGGTTGGGAACAGATACGCAGTATTTT	CASSLDGLGTDTQYF
TRBV21-1	few	-	TRBJ1-2	TGTGCCAGCAGCAGGTACAGGCTCACACCCTATGGCTACACCTTC	CASSRYRLTPYGYTF
TRBV6-2/TRBV6-3	few	-	TRBJ2-6	TGTGCCCTGAAAGCGGCTGGGGCCAACGTCCTGACTTTC	CALKAAGANVLTF
TRBV28	-	-	TRBJ2-4	TGTGCCAGCAGTTCCGGGGCCTTAGCCAAAAACATTCAGTACTTC	CASSSGALAKNIQYF
TRBV20-1	-	-	TRBJ2-7	TGCAGTGCTAGAGCCAGTAGCTCCTACGAGCAGTACTTC	CSARASSSYEQYF
TRBV11-2	many	-	TRBJ2-4	TGTGCCAGCAGCTTAGACCCGCGGAAAAACATTCAGTACTTC	CASSLDPRKNIQYF
TRBV7-2	many	TRBD2	TRBJ2-7	TGTGCCAGCAGCTTAGCGGGGGGGGGCTCCTACGAGCAGTACTTC	CASSLAGGGSYEQYF
TRBV7-9	-	-	TRBJ2-7	TGTGCCTTCCCGGGAGTAGGTGACGAGCAGTACTTC	CAFPGVGDEQYF
TRBV27	many	-	TRBJ2-3	TGTGCCAGCAACCGCGGGGTTCCCACAGATACGCAGTATTTT	CASNRGVPTDTQYF
TRBV12-3/TRBV12-4	-	-	TRBJ1-2	TGTGCCAGCAGTTTCCATGAGAGGTATGGCTACACCTTC	CASSFHERYGYTF
TRBV27	-	-	TRBJ2-1	TGTGCCAGCAGTTTCTATTCGGGACCAGGGCATAATGAGCAGTTCTTC	CASSFYSGPGHNEQFF
TRBV5-1	few	TRBD2	TRBJ2-7	TGCGCCAGCAGCTCGCTAGCGGGGGGGCGCGAGCAGTACTTC	CASSSLAGGREQYF
TRBV7-2	few	-	TRBJ1-4	TGTGCCAGCAGTCCTCTTTGGGGGGAGGAAAAACTGTTTTTT	CASSPLWGEEKLFF
TRBV3-1	-	-	TRBJ2-7	TGTGCCAGCAGCCTGTTAAGGGACGGTGGCGAGCGGTACTTC	CASSLLRDGGERYF
TRBV6-5	many	TRBD1	TRBJ1-6	TGTGCCAGCAACAACCGGGACAGAAGTTCACCCCTCCACTTT	CASNNRDRSSPLHF
TRBV29-1	many	-	TRBJ2-1	TGCAGCGGGGACATCCTAAATGAGCAGTTCTTC	CSGDILNEQFF
TRBV6-5	-	-	TRBJ1-5	TGTGCCAGCAGTAGAAATTGGCAGGTTGGACAGCCCCAGCATTTT	CASSRNWQVGQPQHF
TRBV5-8	-	-	TRBJ2-3	TGTGCCAGCAGCTTGCTAGCCGGGACAACCGTTCAGGATACGCAGTATTTT	CASSLLAGTTVQDTQYF
TRBV4-3	-	TRBD1	TRBJ1-6	TGCGCCAGCAGCCATACGGGACAGCAAAATATGCCCCTCCACTTT	CASSHTGQQNMPLHF
TRBV3-1	once	-	TRBJ2-1	TGTGCCAGCAGCCAAAGACGGCCTATCAATCAAAATGAGCAGTTCTTC	CASSQRRPINQNEQFF
TRBV20-1	-	TRBD2	TRBJ2-1	TGCAGTGCTGGGACTAGCGGGGGTCCCTACAATGAGCAGTTCTTC	CSAGTSGGPYNEQFF
TRBV12-3/TRBV12-4	-	-	TRBJ2-7	TGTGCCAGCAGTGTTGAAGGGGTCTACGAGCAGTACTTC	CASSVEGVYEQYF
TRBV4-1	-	-	TRBJ2-3	TGCGCCAGCAGCCAAGATCGCAGGCCCACAGATACGCAGTATTTT	CASSQDRRPTDTQYF